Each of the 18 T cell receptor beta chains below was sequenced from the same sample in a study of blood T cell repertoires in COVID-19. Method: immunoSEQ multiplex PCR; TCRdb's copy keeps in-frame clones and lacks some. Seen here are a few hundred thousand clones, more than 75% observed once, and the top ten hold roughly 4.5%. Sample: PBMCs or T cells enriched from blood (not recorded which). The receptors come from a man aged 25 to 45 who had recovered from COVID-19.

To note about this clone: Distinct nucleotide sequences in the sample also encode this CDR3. CDR3 bases: TGTGCCTGGAGTCCGGGATCAACTAATGAAAAACTGTTTTTT. This encodes CAWSPGSTNEKLFF. V is TRBV30 and J is TRBJ1-4; no clear D. The CDR3 runs 14 residues. Germline CDR1 GTSNPN, CDR2 SVGIG (reference sequence). V was pared by 2 bases and J by 0 bases, with 7 bases between.

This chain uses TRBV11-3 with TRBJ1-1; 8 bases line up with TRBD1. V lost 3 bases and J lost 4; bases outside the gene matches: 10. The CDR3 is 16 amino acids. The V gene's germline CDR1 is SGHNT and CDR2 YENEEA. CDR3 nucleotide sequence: TGTGCCAGCAGCTTTCAGGGGGCGAGGGTCGGCACTGAAGCTTTCTTT. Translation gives CASSFQGARVGTEAFF. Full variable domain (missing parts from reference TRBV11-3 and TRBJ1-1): EAGVVQSPRYKIIEKKQPVAFWCNPISGHNTLYWYLQNLGQGPELLIRYENEEAVDDSQLPKDRFSAERLKGVDSTLKIQPAELGDSAVYLCASSFQGARVGTEAFFGQGTRLTVV.

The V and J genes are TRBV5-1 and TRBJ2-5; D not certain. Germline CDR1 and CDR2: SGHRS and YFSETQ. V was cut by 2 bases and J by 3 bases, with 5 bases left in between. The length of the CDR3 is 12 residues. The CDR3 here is CASSFSEETQYF. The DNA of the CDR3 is TGCGCCAGCAGCTTTAGTGAAGAGACCCAGTACTTC.

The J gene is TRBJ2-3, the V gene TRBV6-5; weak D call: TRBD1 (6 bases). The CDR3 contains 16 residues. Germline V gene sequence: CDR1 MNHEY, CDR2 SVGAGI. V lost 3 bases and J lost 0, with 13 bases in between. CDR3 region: CASSYIAGASTDTQYF. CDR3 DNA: TGTGCCAGCAGTTATATAGCAGGGGCTAGCACAGATACGCAGTATTTT.

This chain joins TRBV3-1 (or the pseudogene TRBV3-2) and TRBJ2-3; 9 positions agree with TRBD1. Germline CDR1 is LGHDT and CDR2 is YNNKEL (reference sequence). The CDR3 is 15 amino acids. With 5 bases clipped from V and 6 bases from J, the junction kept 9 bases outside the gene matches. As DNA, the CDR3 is TGTGCCAGCAGCAGGAGGGGGACAGGGCTGGATACGCAGTATTTT. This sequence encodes CASSRRGTGLDTQYF.

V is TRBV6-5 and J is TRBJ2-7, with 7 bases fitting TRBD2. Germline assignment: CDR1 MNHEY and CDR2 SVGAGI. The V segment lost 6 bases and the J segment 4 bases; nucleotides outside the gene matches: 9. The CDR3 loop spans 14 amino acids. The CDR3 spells CASSHRGDSYEQYF. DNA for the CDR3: TGTGCCAGCAGCCACCGGGGGGACTCATACGAGCAGTACTTC.

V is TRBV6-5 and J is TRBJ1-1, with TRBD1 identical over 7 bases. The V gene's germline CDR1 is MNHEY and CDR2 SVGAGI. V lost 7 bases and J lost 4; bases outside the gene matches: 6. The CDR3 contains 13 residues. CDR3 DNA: TGTGCCAGCACCCTAGACAGGGTCACTGAAGCTTTCTTT. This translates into CASTLDRVTEAFF.

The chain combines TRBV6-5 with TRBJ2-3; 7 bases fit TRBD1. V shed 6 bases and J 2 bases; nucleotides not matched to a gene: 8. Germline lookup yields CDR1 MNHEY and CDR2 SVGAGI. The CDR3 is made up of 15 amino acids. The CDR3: CASRRTGDATDTQYF. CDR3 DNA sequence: TGTGCCAGCAGGCGAACAGGGGACGCCACAGATACGCAGTATTTT.

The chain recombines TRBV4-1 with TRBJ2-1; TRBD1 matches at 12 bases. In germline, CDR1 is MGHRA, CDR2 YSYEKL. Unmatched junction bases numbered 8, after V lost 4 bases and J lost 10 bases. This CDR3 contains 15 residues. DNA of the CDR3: TGCGCCAGCAGCCGCCCGGGACAGGGGGCCGGGGAGCAGTTCTTC. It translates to CASSRPGQGAGEQFF.

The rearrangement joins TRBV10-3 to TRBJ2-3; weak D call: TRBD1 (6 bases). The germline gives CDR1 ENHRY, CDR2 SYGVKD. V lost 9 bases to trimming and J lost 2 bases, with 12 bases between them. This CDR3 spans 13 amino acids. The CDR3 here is CAINRELTDTQYF. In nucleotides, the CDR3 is TGTGCCATTAACAGGGAGCTCACAGATACGCAGTATTTT.

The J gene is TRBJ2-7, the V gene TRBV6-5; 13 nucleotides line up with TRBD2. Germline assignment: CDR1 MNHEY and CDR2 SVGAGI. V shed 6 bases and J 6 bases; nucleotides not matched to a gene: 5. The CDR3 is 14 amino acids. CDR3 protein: CASSRTSGSPEQYF. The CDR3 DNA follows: TGTGCCAGCAGCCGGACTAGCGGGAGTCCCGAGCAGTACTTC.

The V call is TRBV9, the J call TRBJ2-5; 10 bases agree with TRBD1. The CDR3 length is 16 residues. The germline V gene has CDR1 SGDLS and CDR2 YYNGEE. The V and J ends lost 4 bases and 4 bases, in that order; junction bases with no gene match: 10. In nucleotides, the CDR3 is TGTGCCAGCAGCCCTTGGACAGGGGGAGGAATAGAGACCCAGTACTTC. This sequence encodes CASSPWTGGGIETQYF.

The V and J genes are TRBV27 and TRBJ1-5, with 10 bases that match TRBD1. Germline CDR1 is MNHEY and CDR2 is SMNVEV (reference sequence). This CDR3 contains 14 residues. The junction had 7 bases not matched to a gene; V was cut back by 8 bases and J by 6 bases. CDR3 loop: CASQDRGLSQPQHF. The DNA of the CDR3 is TGTGCCAGCCAGGACAGGGGGTTAAGTCAGCCCCAGCATTTT.

The CDR3 DNA is TGTGCCATCAGTCCCGGGACTGGCCTTCCCCTCCACTTT. Translated: CAISPGTGLPLHF. V gene TRBV10-3 combines with J gene TRBJ1-6; a weak D match, TRBD1 (5 bases). V was cut by 5 bases and J by 13 bases, with 15 bases left in between. CDR3 length: 13 amino acids. CDR1 is ENHRY and CDR2 is SYGVKD in the germline V gene.

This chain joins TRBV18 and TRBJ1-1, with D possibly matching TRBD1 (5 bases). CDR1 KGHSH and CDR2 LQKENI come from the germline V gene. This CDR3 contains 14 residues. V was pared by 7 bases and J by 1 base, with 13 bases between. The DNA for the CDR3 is TGTGCCAGCTTTCAGGGCAACCGGAACACTGAAGCTTTCTTT. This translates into CASFQGNRNTEAFF.

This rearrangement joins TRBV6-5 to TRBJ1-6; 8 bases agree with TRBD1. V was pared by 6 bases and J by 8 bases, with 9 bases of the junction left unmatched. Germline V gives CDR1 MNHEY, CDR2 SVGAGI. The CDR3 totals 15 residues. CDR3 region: CASSPGQGTHSPLHF. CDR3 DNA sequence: TGTGCCAGCAGCCCCGGACAGGGTACACATTCACCCCTCCACTTT.

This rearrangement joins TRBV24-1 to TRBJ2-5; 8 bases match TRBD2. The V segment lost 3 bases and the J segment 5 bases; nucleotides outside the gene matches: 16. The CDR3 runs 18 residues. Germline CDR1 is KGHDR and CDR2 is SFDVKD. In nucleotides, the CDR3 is TGTGCCACCAGTGATCCGAGGGTGCGAGCGGGAGCCGATGAGACCCAGTACTTC. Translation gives CATSDPRVRAGADETQYF.

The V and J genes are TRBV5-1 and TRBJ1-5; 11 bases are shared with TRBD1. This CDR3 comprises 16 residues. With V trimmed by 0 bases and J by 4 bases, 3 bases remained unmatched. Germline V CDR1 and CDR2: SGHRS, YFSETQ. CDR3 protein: CASSLDGTGGNQPQHF. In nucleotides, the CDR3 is TGCGCCAGCAGCTTGGACGGGACAGGGGGAAATCAGCCCCAGCATTTT.